The rows below give T cell receptor beta chains drawn from one sample of a study of cytomegalovirus exposure and HLA in healthy donors. TCRdb keeps only in-frame clones here, not all; method: immunoSEQ multiplex PCR. The sample records around 300,000 clones, roughly 90% being singletons. The sequenced material came from PBMCs. The receptor source for this set is a woman between 25 and 40 years old in good health and CMV-seropositive. Both conserved end residues are part of each CDR3. A D gene is named only where the DNA matches it firmly. The size entry is marked missing in some rows and otherwise reads once, few, many or a size class.

TRBJ1-2 | TRBD1 | TRBV25-1 | . | TGTGCCAGCAGTGGGGACAGGGGGCGAACTAACTATGGCTACACCTTC | CASSGDRGRTNYGYTF
TRBJ1-2 | . | TRBV30 | . | TGTGCCTGGAGTCCCGTTTTTAACTATGGCTACACCTTC | CAWSPVFNYGYTF
TRBJ1-2 | . | TRBV13 | . | TGTGCCAGCAGCTTAGGAGGAGTGAGCGACACTAACTATGGCTACACCTTC | CASSLGGVSDTNYGYTF
TRBJ2-3 | . | TRBV29-1 | . | TGCAGCGCCGAATTGACAGATACGCAGTATTTT | CSAELTDTQYF
TRBJ2-3 | TRBD2 | TRBV7-9 | . | TGTGCCAGCAGCTTGGGACTAGCGGGAGGGCCGGGGGATACGCAGTATTTT | CASSLGLAGGPGDTQYF
TRBJ2-1 | TRBD2 | TRBV5-6 | . | TGTGCCAGCAGACGGGGGGACGTCTCCTACAATGAGCAGTTCTTC | CASRRGDVSYNEQFF
TRBJ2-1 | TRBD2 | TRBV5-6 | . | TGTGCCAGCAGCACCGCGGGGGGTTCCTACAATGAGCAGTTCTTC | CASSTAGGSYNEQFF
TRBJ2-7 | . | TRBV15 | . | TGTGCCACCAGCAGACAGGGGACCGAGCAGTACTTC | CATSRQGTEQYF
TRBJ2-2 | . | TRBV28 | . | TGTGCCAGCAGACTCCAACTAGGGCAGAACACCGGGGAGCTGTTTTTT | CASRLQLGQNTGELFF
TRBJ1-2 | TRBD1 | TRBV4-1 | once | TGCGCCAGCAGCGAACTCTATCGGACAGGGGGCGCCGATGGCTACACCTTC | CASSELYRTGGADGYTF
TRBJ2-7 | TRBD1 | TRBV7-9 | . | TGTGCCAGCAGCTTACTTACAGGGGCAAGCTCCTACGAGCAGTACTTC | CASSLLTGASSYEQYF
TRBJ2-2 | TRBD2 | TRBV2 | . | TGTGCCGGAATAGCGGGGGGCTGGACCGGGGAGCTGTTTTTT | CAGIAGGWTGELFF
TRBJ2-7 | TRBD2 | TRBV15 | . | TGTGCCACCAGCATTGGGACTAGCGGGGGGCAGGAGCAGTACTTC | CATSIGTSGGQEQYF
TRBJ1-2 | . | TRBV29-1 | once | TGCAGCGTTGATCGGCCAGGGGCCTATGGCTACACCTTC | CSVDRPGAYGYTF
TRBJ2-7 | . | TRBV11-2 | . | TGTGCCAGCAGCTCCCTCTACGAGCAGTACTTC | CASSSLYEQYF
TRBJ2-4 | . | TRBV4-1 | . | TGCGCCAGCAGCCGGGTAGGGCTAGCCAAAAACATTCAGTACTTC | CASSRVGLAKNIQYF
TRBJ2-1 | TRBD1 | TRBV25-1 | . | TGTGCCAGCAGTGAAAGACAGGGTTACAATGAGCAGTTCTTC | CASSERQGYNEQFF
TRBJ2-4 | . | TRBV29-1 | . | TGCAGCGTATACCGACTGTCCGGCAAAAACATTCAGTACTTC | CSVYRLSGKNIQYF
TRBJ1-5 | . | TRBV19 | . | TGTGCCAGTAGTATAGATCCAGTCTCCGGTCGGGATAGCAATCAGCCCCAGCATTTT | CASSIDPVSGRDSNQPQHF
TRBJ2-1 | TRBD2 | TRBV6-4 | . | TGTGCCAGCAGTGACGGGCTAGCGGGGTCCTACAATGAGCAGTTCTTC | CASSDGLAGSYNEQFF
TRBJ1-4 | TRBD1 | TRBV9 | . | TGTGCCAGCAGCCCCCGGGAGGGGACAGGGACTGAAAAACTGTTTTTT | CASSPREGTGTEKLFF
TRBJ1-2 | TRBD1 | TRBV6-1 | . | TGTGCCAGCAGCGGGACAGGAAGGGCCTATGGCTACACCTTC | CASSGTGRAYGYTF